This TCR beta chain emerged from a study of blood T cell repertoires in COVID-19 (TCRdb year 2020). The study in broad terms: Samples covering the acute and convalescent phases of COVID-19 were provided by collaborators in the United States, Italy and Spain. The repertoires were made available in a free public database intended to serve as a resource for research on the immune response to SARS-CoV-2. Sample metadata almost always included a de-identified subject ID, COVID-19 status, age in years and sex. The prospective study material was composed of cDNA or gDNA derived from T cells, B-cell-depleted T cells, or PBMCs. The samples were drawn from two sources: the first 160 participants of the ongoing ImmuneRACE study, and 1,000 to 1,500 subjects contributed by 6 global collaborators. Where available, HLA class I and class II types were obtained from metadata supplied by the sample provider rather than from assay-based typing. Deeply sampled blood TCRbeta repertoires from subjects exposed to, actively infected with, or recovered from COVID-19 were included in the dataset. What the research found in general, with its limitations: Clinical and demographic metadata were provided uncurated, with the amount varying by source and participant.

TCRbeta CDR3 regions were amplified from genomic DNA by means of the immunoSEQ Assay, a bias-controlled multiplex PCR. Per the authors' processing: Nucleated cell counts per sample were estimated from amplification of reference gene primers within the assay. To quantify the absolute abundance of each unique TCRbeta CDR3 rearrangement, sequence reads were collapsed and filtered. For each sample, productive Simpson clonality was calculated as the square root of Simpson's diversity index over productive rearrangements. Not all clones reach the TCRdb copy of this immuneACCESS table, which keeps in-frame sequences only. Checked studies attribute under half of the gap to unresolved V genes and leave the rest unexplained. The D gene and trimming were derived from the DNA, and the V and J assignments and clone size from that table. This sample is represented by just over 150,000 clones; roughly 90% of them were singletons. The ten most abundant clones make up less than 8.5% of the sample.

With regard to this clone: Its antigen is unknown. It has no much larger one-base neighbor in the sample; base qualities were not kept.

Participants in the prospective study were enrolled through a virtual design, were aged roughly 18 to 100 years, and lived in some 24 United States geographic areas. Cohort assignment in the prospective study relied on participant-reported clinical history from a screening survey and a study questionnaire. ImmuneRACE Cohort 3 recovered participants were defined by two consecutive negative NP/OP PCR tests, healthcare professional clearance, or symptom resolution. In the prospective study, mobile phlebotomists collected whole blood, serum and a nasopharyngeal or oropharyngeal swab from each participant. Prospective study participants could optionally give additional blood draws and questionnaires over an approximately 2-month period. Prospective study blood samples were shipped either frozen or at room temperature before DNA extraction. V is cut back by 4 bases and J by 2 bases, with 4 bases in the junction unmatched. The germline V gene encodes CDR1 SGHRS and CDR2 YFSETQ. The CDR3 holds 14 amino acids from the cysteine to the phenylalanine. Just the 42-base CDR3 DNA is kept, in frame starting at base 1.

This chain is built from TRBV5-1 and TRBJ2-5, with 8 bases in between that match TRBD2. The TCR comes from a woman in her forties or fifties who had recovered from COVID-19. The sample taken for sequencing was PBMCs or T cells enriched from blood (not recorded which). Here the CDR3 is given as CASSGVAGQETQYF. Here is the DNA: TGCGCCAGCAGCGGGGTAGCGGGGCAAGAGACCCAGTACTTC. Supplemented by the reference TRBV5-1 and TRBJ2-5 proteins around the CDR3, the complete variable domain is KAGVTQTPRYLIKTRGQQVTLSCSPISGHRSVSWYQQTPGQGLQFLFEYFSETQRNKGNFPGRFSGRQFSNSRSEMNVSTLELGDSALYLCASSGVAGQETQYFGPGTRLLVL.